What follows is one T cell receptor (beta chain) and its context. The antigen is undetermined. This sequence may be a read error, since a much larger clone differs from it by one base. These data originate in a study of T cells in Graves' hyperthyroidism and ophthalmopathy. Study-wide findings and caveats: Most clonotypes that expanded in the thyroid above 0.001 also showed up in blood. The model anticipated ophthalmopathy a median approximately 6.6 months pre-onset.

TCR beta CDR3 region amplification was performed from RNA transcripts. With the HTBI primer set, the TCR CDR3 went through a first round of RT-PCR. TCRdb passed the multiplex PCR reads through MiXCR, listing each CDR3 protein once. The sample has a few hundred thousand distinct CDR3 sequences, around 16% seen once. The V gene's germline CDR1 is GTSNPN and CDR2 SVGIG (reference sequence). This CDR3 spans 15 amino acids. Hyperthyroidism of Graves' type that showed no ophthalmopathy progression within 18 months was stable. The diagnostic basis comprised clinical symptoms, serum thyroxine and TRAb, thyroid ultrasound and orbital computed tomography.

The sample was blood. The TCR originated in a woman between 25 and 40 years old with Graves' hyperthyroidism. This rearrangement joins TRBV30 to TRBJ1-1; D is undetermined. The DNA for the CDR3 is TGTGCCTGGGGTGTACACGCAGGTTTGAACACTGAAGCTTTCTTT. Translating gives CAWGVHAGLNTEAFF.